The rows below give T cell receptor beta chains drawn from one sample of a study of blood T cell repertoires in COVID-19. Profiling relied on immunoSEQ multiplex PCR, and the TCRdb table lists in-frame clones only, not all of them. This table holds approximately 250,000 clones, approximately 89% found once. Input material: peripheral blood. All receptors derive from a man aged 40-50 years with active or convalescent COVID-19. Each CDR3 is given with its conserved first and last residue. D genes are given only for firm matches.

CDR3 length	J gene	V gene	D gene	CDR3 protein	CDR3 DNA
13	TRBJ1-2	TRBV5-5	TRBD1	CASSTGQEYGYTF	TGTGCCAGCAGCACAGGACAGGAGTATGGCTACACCTTC
13	TRBJ1-5	TRBV27	TRBD1	CASSDRGTQPQHF	TGTGCCAGCAGCGACAGGGGGACTCAGCCCCAGCATTTT
16	TRBJ1-4	TRBV10-3	.	CAISDPKGATNEKLFF	TGTGCCATCAGCGATCCCAAGGGGGCAACTAATGAAAAACTGTTTTTT
16	TRBJ2-3	TRBV3-1/TRBV3-2	TRBD2	CASSHGTSGRRDTQYF	TGTGCCAGCAGCCATGGGACTAGCGGGAGACGTGATACGCAGTATTTT
16	TRBJ2-7	TRBV5-1	TRBD2	CASSLGDGRVNYEQYF	TGCGCCAGCAGCTTGGGGGACGGGAGGGTCAATTACGAGCAGTACTTC
14	TRBJ1-3	TRBV7-2	.	CASSMDNSGNTIYF	TGTGCCAGCAGCATGGACAACTCTGGAAACACCATATATTTT
14	TRBJ2-1	TRBV9	.	CASSVVESGNEQFF	TGTGCCAGCAGCGTAGTGGAGAGTGGCAATGAGCAGTTCTTC
15	TRBJ2-7	TRBV6-5	.	CASSYPPGGGDEQYF	TGTGCCAGCAGTTACCCTCCGGGGGGCGGGGACGAGCAGTACTTC
13	TRBJ1-1	TRBV3-1/TRBV3-2	TRBD1	CASSLDRGTEAFF	TGTGCCAGCAGCCTAGACAGGGGCACTGAAGCTTTCTTT
14	TRBJ2-2	TRBV27	.	CATSPGVNTGELFF	TGTGCCACCTCTCCAGGGGTTAACACCGGGGAGCTGTTTTTT